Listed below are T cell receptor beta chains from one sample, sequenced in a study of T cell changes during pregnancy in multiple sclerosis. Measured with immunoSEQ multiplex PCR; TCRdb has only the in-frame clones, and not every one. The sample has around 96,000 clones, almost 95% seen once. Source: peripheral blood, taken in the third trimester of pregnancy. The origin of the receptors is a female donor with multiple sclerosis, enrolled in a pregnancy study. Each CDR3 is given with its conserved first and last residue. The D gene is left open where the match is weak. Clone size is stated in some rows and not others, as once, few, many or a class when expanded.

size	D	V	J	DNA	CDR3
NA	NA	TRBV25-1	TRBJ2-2	TGTGCCAGCAGTGCCCTAGCTCCGAACACCGGGGAGCTGTTTTTT	CASSALAPNTGELFF
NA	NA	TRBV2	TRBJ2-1	TGTGCCAGCAGTGAAGCGCTTCAGGGTCGCAATGAGCAGTTCTTC	CASSEALQGRNEQFF
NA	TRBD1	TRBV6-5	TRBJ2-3	TGTGCCAGCAGTTACACAGGGGGATCTAGCACAGATACGCAGTATTTT	CASSYTGGSSTDTQYF
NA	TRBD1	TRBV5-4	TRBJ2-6	TGTGCCAGCAGGCCGGGACAGGGTTCTTTTGGGGCCAACGTCCTGACTTTC	CASRPGQGSFGANVLTF
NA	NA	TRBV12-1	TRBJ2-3	TGTGCCAGCAGCACCCCGAGTGAGCGGCCTACAGATACGCAGTATTTT	CASSTPSERPTDTQYF
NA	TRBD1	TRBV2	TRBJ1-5	TGTGCCAGCAGTGCCACAGGGGGGGTTCAGCCCCAGCATTTT	CASSATGGVQPQHF
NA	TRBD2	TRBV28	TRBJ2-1	TGTGCCAGCAGTTTGCCCCAGCTAGCGGGAGTTGTCAATGAGCAGTTCTTC	CASSLPQLAGVVNEQFF
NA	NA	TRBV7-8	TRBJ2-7	TGTGCCAGCAGCCCCGCCGGACTCGAGCAGTACTTC	CASSPAGLEQYF
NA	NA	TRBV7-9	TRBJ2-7	TGTGCCAGCAGCTTAGATCAGGGTATGAAGTATATCGAGCAGTACTTC	CASSLDQGMKYIEQYF
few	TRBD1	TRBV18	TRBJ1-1	TGTGCCAGCTCAAAGGACAGGGAAAGTGAAGCTTTCTTT	CASSKDRESEAFF
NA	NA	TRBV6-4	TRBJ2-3	TGTGCCAGCAGTGACTCAGCGGGCACAGATACGCAGTATTTT	CASSDSAGTDTQYF
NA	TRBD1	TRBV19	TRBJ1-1	TGTGCCAGTAAATCGAGGGACAGTGGCACTGAAGCTTTCTTT	CASKSRDSGTEAFF
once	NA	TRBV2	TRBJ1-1	TGTGCCAGCAGCCGCACAGGGACCGCTGAAGCTTTCTTT	CASSRTGTAEAFF
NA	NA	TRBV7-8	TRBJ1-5	TGTGCCAGCAGCCCAGGCAGTTATCAGCCCCAGCATTTT	CASSPGSYQPQHF
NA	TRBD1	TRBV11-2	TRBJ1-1	TGTGCCAGCAGCCCTGGGACAGCGGGCACTGAAGCTTTCTTT	CASSPGTAGTEAFF
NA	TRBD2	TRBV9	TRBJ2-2	TGTGCCAGCAGCCCGTCGACTAGCTCTAACACCGGGGAGCTGTTTTTT	CASSPSTSSNTGELFF
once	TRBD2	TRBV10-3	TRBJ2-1	TGTGCCACAGCGGGACCCTACAATGAGCAGTTCTTC	CATAGPYNEQFF
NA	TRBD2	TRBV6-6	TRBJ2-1	TGTGCCAGCAGTTACTCCGGACTAGCGGCCTACAATGAGCAGTTCTTC	CASSYSGLAAYNEQFF
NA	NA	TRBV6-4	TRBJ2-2	TGTGCCAGCAGTGACTCGATCCCAGGGTCCCCGAACACCGGGGAGCTGTTTTTT	CASSDSIPGSPNTGELFF
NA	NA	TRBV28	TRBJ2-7	TGTGCCAGCAGTGGCCGCGGTCTCACGTACGAGCAGTACTTC	CASSGRGLTYEQYF
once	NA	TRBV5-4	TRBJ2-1	TGTGCCAGCAGCTTTGGGACTGCCCAAGACAATGAGCAGTTCTTC	CASSFGTAQDNEQFF
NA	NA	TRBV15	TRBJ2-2	TGTGCCACCTTGGCATCGAACACCGGGGAGCTGTTTTTT	CATLASNTGELFF
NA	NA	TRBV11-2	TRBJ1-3	TGTGCCAGTCAGGGTTACGGAAACACCATATATTTT	CASQGYGNTIYF
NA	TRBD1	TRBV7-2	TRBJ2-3	TGTGCCAGCAGCTTAGGGGGGACAGGGACAGATACGCAGTATTTT	CASSLGGTGTDTQYF
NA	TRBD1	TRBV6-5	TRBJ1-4	TGTGCCAGCAGCCCGGACAGGATAGCAAAACTGTTTTTT	CASSPDRIAKLFF
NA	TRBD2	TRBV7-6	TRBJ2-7	TGTGCCAGCCGCCACGGGACTAGCGGGAAGACCGCCGAGGGTGACGGAGACGAGCAGTACTTC	CASRHGTSGKTAEGDGDEQYF
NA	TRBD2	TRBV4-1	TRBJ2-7	TGCGCCAGCAGCCGGACTAGCGGGAAGGTCTACGAGCAGTACTTC	CASSRTSGKVYEQYF
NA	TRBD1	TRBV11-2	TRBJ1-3	TGTGCCAGCGGAAGATGGGGACAGGGTTTCGGAAACACCATATATTTT	CASGRWGQGFGNTIYF
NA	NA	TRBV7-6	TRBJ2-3	TGTGCCAGCAGCTCCGACATGCGGGCTCGCACAGATACGCAGTATTTT	CASSSDMRARTDTQYF
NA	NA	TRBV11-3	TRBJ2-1	TGTGCCAGCAGCTTAGGTCTAGGCAATGAGCAGTTCTTC	CASSLGLGNEQFF
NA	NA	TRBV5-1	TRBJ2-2	TGCGCCAGCAGCTTGCGAGTTCTAACCGGGGAGCTGTTTTTT	CASSLRVLTGELFF
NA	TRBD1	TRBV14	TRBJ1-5	TGTGCCAGCAGCCAGACAGGGCAAAATCAGCCCCAGCATTTT	CASSQTGQNQPQHF
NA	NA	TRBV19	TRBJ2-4	TGTGCCAGTAGTCTCGGTATAGCCAAAAACATTCAGTACTTC	CASSLGIAKNIQYF
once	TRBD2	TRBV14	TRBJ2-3	TGTGCCAGCAGCCTAACTGAGCGGGAGGGCCCGGGAGATACGCAGTATTTT	CASSLTEREGPGDTQYF
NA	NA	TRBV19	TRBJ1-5	TGTGCCAGTAAGGACAGCGACCTGGGGCCCCAGCATTTT	CASKDSDLGPQHF
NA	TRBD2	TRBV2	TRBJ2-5	TGTGCCAGCAGTGAAGCGCAAAGCGGGGCGGGGGAGACCCAGTACTTC	CASSEAQSGAGETQYF
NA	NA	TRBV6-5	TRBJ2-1	TGTGCCAGCAGTTACGAGGGCAGCTCCTACAATGAGCAGTTCTTC	CASSYEGSSYNEQFF
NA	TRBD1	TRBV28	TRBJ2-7	TGTGCCAGCAGTTTTCCAGGGACAGCTGACTACGAGCAGTACTTC	CASSFPGTADYEQYF
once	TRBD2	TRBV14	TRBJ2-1	TGTGCCAGCAGCCAGATAACTAGCGGGAGGAGTTCGGAGCAGTTCTTC	CASSQITSGRSSEQFF
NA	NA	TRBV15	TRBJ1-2	TGTGCCACCAGCCGAACCGGAGATACTCGCTATGGCTACACCTTC	CATSRTGDTRYGYTF
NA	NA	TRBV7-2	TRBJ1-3	TGTGCCAGCAGCTTTACTGGAAACACCATATATTTT	CASSFTGNTIYF
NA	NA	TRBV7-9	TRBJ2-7	TGTGCCACTAAGCTGGGGGGGCAGGGCGTCGAGCAGTACTTC	CATKLGGQGVEQYF
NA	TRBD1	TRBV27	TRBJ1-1	TGTGCCAGCAGTTCTAACAGGGGGCGGGAGGCTTTCTTT	CASSSNRGREAFF